These T cell receptor beta chains were read from a single sample in a study of blood T cell repertoires in COVID-19. Produced via immunoSEQ multiplex PCR; TCRdb's table is partial and in-frame only. Of 200,000 to 250,000 clones listed, 82% were seen once; the top ten hold 3% to 4.5%. The sample was peripheral blood. The receptor source for this set is a woman older than 75 with acute or convalescent COVID-19. Each CDR3 is given with its conserved first and last residue. Some rows mark clone size as missing; the rest say once, few, many or name a class of expanded clone.

clone size: .; V gene: TRBV6-5; J gene: TRBJ2-7; CDR3 protein: CASSRASGSYEQYF
clone size: .; V gene: TRBV6-5; J gene: TRBJ2-2; CDR3 protein: CASSLDRGDTGELFF
clone size: once; V gene: TRBV6-5; J gene: TRBJ1-1; CDR3 protein: CASTLRRGRFTEAFF
clone size: .; V gene: TRBV14; J gene: TRBJ2-1; CDR3 protein: CASSQVLSNEQFF
clone size: .; V gene: TRBV28; J gene: TRBJ2-3; CDR3 protein: CASSFSSGNTDTQYF
clone size: .; V gene: TRBV7-2; J gene: TRBJ1-1; CDR3 protein: CASSYLGQGPPEAFF
clone size: .; V gene: TRBV19; J gene: TRBJ1-3; CDR3 protein: CASSIPRGDTIYF
clone size: .; V gene: TRBV19; J gene: TRBJ1-5; CDR3 protein: CASKVGPSRAQHF
clone size: .; V gene: TRBV5-1; J gene: TRBJ1-1; CDR3 protein: CASSLETDRFNTEAFF
clone size: .; V gene: TRBV3-1/TRBV3-2; J gene: TRBJ1-1; CDR3 protein: CASSHLAGTEAFF